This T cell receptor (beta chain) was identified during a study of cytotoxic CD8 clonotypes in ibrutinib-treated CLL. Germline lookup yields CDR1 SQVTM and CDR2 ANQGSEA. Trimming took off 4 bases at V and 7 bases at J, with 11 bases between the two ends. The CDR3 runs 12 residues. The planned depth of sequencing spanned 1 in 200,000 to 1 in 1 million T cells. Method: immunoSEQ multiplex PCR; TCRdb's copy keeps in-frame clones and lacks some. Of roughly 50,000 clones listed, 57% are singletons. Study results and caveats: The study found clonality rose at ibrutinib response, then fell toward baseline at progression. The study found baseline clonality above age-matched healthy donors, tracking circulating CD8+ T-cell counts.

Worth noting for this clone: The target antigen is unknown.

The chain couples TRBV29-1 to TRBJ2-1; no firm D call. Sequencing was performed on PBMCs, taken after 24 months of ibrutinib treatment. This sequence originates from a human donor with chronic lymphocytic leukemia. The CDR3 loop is CSVANQKNEQFF. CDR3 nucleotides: TGCAGCGTTGCCAACCAGAAGAATGAGCAGTTCTTC.